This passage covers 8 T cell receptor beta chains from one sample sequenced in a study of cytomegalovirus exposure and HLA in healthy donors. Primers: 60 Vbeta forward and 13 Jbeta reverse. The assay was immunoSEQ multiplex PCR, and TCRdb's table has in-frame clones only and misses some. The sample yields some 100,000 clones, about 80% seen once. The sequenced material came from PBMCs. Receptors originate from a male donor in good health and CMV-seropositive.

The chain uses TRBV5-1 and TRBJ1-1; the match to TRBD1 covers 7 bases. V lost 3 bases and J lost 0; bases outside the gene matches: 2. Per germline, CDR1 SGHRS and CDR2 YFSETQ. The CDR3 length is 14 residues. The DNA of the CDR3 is TGCGCCAGCAGCTCGGGACAGATGAACACTGAAGCTTTCTTT. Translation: CASSSGQMNTEAFF.

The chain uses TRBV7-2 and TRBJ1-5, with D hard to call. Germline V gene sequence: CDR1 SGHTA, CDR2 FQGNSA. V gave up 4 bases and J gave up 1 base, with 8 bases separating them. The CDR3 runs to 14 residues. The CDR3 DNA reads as TGTGCCAGCAGCTCCCTCGGGAGCAATCAGCCCCAGCATTTT. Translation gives CASSSLGSNQPQHF.

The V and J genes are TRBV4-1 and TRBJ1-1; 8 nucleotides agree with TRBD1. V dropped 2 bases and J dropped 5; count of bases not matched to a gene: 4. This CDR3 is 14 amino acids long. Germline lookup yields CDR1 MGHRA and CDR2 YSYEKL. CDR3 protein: CASSQPTGVTEAFF. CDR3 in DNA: TGCGCCAGCAGCCAACCGACAGGGGTAACTGAAGCTTTCTTT.

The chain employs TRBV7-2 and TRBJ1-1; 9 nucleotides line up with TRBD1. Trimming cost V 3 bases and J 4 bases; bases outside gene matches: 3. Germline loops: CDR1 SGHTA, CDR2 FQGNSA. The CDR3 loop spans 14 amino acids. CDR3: CASSFRTGVTEAFF. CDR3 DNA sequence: TGTGCCAGCAGCTTTCGGACAGGGGTCACTGAAGCTTTCTTT. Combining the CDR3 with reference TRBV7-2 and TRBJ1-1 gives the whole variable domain GAGVSQSPSNKVTEKGKDVELRCDPISGHTALYWYRQSLGQGLEFLIYFQGNSAPDKSGLPSDRFSAERTGGSVSTLTIQRTQQEDSAVYLCASSFRTGVTEAFFGQGTRLTVV.

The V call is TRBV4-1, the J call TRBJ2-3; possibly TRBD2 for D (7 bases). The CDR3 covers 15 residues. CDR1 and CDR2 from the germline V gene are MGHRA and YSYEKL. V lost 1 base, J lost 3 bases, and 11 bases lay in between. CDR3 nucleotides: TGCGCCAGCAGCCAAGTCGAGGGGGGGACAGATACGCAGTATTTT. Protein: CASSQVEGGTDTQYF.

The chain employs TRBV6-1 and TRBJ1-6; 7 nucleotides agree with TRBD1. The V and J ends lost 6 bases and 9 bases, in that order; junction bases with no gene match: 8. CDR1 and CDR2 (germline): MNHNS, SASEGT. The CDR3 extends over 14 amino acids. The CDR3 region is CASRTTDRASPLHF. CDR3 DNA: TGTGCCAGCAGGACGACCGACAGGGCTTCACCCCTCCACTTT.

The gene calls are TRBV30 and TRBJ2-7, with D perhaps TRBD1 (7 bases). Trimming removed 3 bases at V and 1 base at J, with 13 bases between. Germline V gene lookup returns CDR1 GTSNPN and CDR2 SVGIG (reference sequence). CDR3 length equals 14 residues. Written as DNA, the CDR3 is TGTGCCTGGAGCAGGGGGACTCCTTCCTACGAGCAGTACTTC. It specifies CAWSRGTPSYEQYF.

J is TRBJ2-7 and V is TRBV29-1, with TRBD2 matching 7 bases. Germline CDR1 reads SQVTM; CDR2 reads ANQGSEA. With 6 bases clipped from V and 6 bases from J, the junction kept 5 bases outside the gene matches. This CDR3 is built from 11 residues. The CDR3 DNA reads TGCAGCGTATCACTAGCGCGCGAGCAGTACTTC. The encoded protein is CSVSLAREQYF.